Presented here are 16 T cell receptor beta chains from one specimen sequenced in a study of blood T cell repertoires in COVID-19. Libraries were prepared by immunoSEQ multiplex PCR; TCRdb keeps only in-frame clonotypes and omits some of them. The table shows approximately 100,000 clones, with about 79% occurring only once. Specimen: peripheral blood. The receptors originated from a man aged 55 to 70 with acute or convalescent COVID-19.

This chain links TRBV18 with TRBJ1-5; TRBD1 agrees at 8 bases. The CDR3 has 18 residues. With 6 bases clipped from V and 0 bases from J, the junction kept 13 bases outside the gene matches. The germline V gene has CDR1 KGHSH and CDR2 LQKENI. The CDR3 DNA reads TGTGCCAGCTCGCAGGACAGGGTTACGTCTTATAGCAATCAGCCCCAGCATTTT. Its protein is CASSQDRVTSYSNQPQHF.

J is TRBJ2-4 and V is TRBV3-1 (or the pseudogene TRBV3-2); 7 nucleotides agree with TRBD1. After removal of 3 bases from V and 4 bases from J, the junction contained 9 bases not matched to a gene. Germline CDR1 is LGHDT and CDR2 is YNNKEL (reference sequence). This CDR3 region has 16 residues. The CDR3 nucleotides read TGTGCCAGCAGCCAGGACGGACGGGACAGAAAAAACATTCAGTACTTC. It yields the protein CASSQDGRDRKNIQYF.

The chain links TRBV25-1 to TRBJ2-1, with D possibly matching TRBD1 (5 bases). Trimming shortened V by 3 bases and J by 3 bases, and 15 bases separated the two germline ends. CDR3 length equals 16 residues. The V gene's germline CDR1 is MGHDK and CDR2 SYGVNS. The CDR3 spells CASSDPSRVSYNEQFF. In nucleotides, the CDR3 is TGTGCCAGCAGTGACCCGTCCAGGGTAAGCTACAATGAGCAGTTCTTC.

V usage is TRBV7-2 and J usage is TRBJ1-5; 7 bases line up with TRBD1. J was trimmed by 3 bases and V by 5 bases; bases with no gene match: 10. There are 16 residues in the CDR3. The germline gives CDR1 SGHTA, CDR2 FQGNSA. The CDR3 DNA reads as TGTGCCAGCAGCCCACAACCGACAGGGCACAATCAGCCCCAGCATTTT. Its protein is CASSPQPTGHNQPQHF.

The genes are TRBV29-1 and TRBJ1-1; weak D call: TRBD1 (6 bases). The CDR3 contains 13 residues. V was pared by 6 bases and J by 1 base, with 12 bases between. Per the germline V gene, CDR1 is SQVTM and CDR2 is ANQGSEA. The CDR3 region has the DNA TGCAGCGTCAGGACAGACGGGAACACTGAAGCTTTCTTT. It encodes CSVRTDGNTEAFF.

This rearrangement joins TRBV20-1 to TRBJ2-1; D uncertain. The germline V gene encodes CDR1 DFQATT and CDR2 SNEGSKA (reference sequence). Trimming pared 3 bases from V and 5 bases from J, leaving 8 bases between. This CDR3 has 12 residues. The CDR3 nucleotides read TGCAGTGCTAGTCTAGTCGACAATGAGCAGTTCTTC. This encodes CSASLVDNEQFF.

A few counts support this clone. This chain joins TRBV7-7 and TRBJ2-2; 7 bases match TRBD2. In germline, CDR1 is SSHAT, CDR2 FNYEAQ (reference sequence). The trim removed 5 bases at V and 2 bases at J, leaving 8 bases unmatched. The CDR3 contains 16 residues. CDR3: CASSPSGSANTGELFF. The DNA of the CDR3 is TGTGCCAGCAGCCCTAGCGGATCGGCTAACACCGGGGAGCTGTTTTTT.

The chain joins TRBV9 to TRBJ2-3; 7 bases match TRBD1. V was pared by 0 bases and J by 3 bases, with 4 bases of the junction left unmatched. CDR3 length: 15 residues. Germline V gene sequence: CDR1 SGDLS, CDR2 YYNGEE. DNA of the CDR3: TGTGCCAGCAGCGTAGCCCCGACAGGGACAGATACGCAGTATTTT. The encoded protein is CASSVAPTGTDTQYF. Full variable domain (remainder filled in from reference TRBV9 and TRBJ2-3): DSGVTQTPKHLITATGQRVTLRCSPRSGDLSVYWYQQSLDQGLQFLIQYYNGEERAKGNILERFSAQQFPDLHSELNLSSLELGDSALYFCASSVAPTGTDTQYFGPGTRLTVL.

V and J are TRBV28 and TRBJ1-1; maybe TRBD1 (5 bases). This CDR3 region has 13 residues. Germline CDR1 is MDHEN and CDR2 is SYDVKM. V shed 6 bases and J shed 4 bases, with 12 bases lying between them. The CDR3 DNA reads as TGTGCCAGCAGCTGGGGCAGCAGCACTGAAGCTTTCTTT. Translating gives CASSWGSSTEAFF.

This rearrangement joins TRBV2 to TRBJ2-5, with D possibly being TRBD2 (6 bases). The CDR3 totals 16 residues. The ends were cut back, 3 bases at V and 4 bases at J, with 18 bases in the middle. Germline V gene lookup returns CDR1 SNHLY and CDR2 FYNNEI. CDR3 in amino acids: CASSENSAWEAETQYF. CDR3 nucleotides: TGTGCCAGCAGTGAGAATTCGGCTTGGGAGGCAGAGACCCAGTACTTC.

The chain uses TRBV11-2 and TRBJ2-1, with 10 nucleotides matching TRBD1. Losses at the gene ends were 1 base for V and 12 bases for J; bases not matched to a gene: 9. Germline lookup yields CDR1 SGHAT and CDR2 FQNNGV. The CDR3 sequence is 15 residues long. The chain's CDR3 is CASSLGGQGGSRQFF. CDR3 coding DNA: TGTGCCAGCAGCTTAGGAGGACAGGGGGGGAGCAGGCAGTTCTTC.

V is TRBV12-3 or TRBV12-4 and J is TRBJ1-1, with D tentatively TRBD1 (6 bases). This CDR3 has 12 amino acids. With 3 bases removed from V and 6 bases from J, the gap between germline ends came to 8 bases. CDR3 loop: CASSFKGAEAFF. The CDR3 DNA sequence: TGTGCCAGCAGTTTCAAGGGGGCTGAAGCTTTCTTT.

The V call is TRBV7-2, the J call TRBJ1-2; D is uncertain. The germline CDR1 and CDR2 sequences are SGHTA and FQGNSA. CDR3 length: 13 residues. Trimming removed 5 bases from V and 0 bases from J, with 7 bases in between. The CDR3: CASSQSSNYGYTF. CDR3 nucleotide sequence: TGTGCCAGCAGCCAATCATCTAACTATGGCTACACCTTC.

The chain employs TRBV6-5 and TRBJ2-4, with a weak D call TRBD1 (6 bases). The germline V gene has CDR1 MNHEY and CDR2 SVGAGI. The CDR3 spans 13 residues. V lost 0 bases and J lost 15, with 15 bases in between. The CDR3 nucleotides read TGTGCCAGCAGTTACTCGTTACCGGGACATTGGTACTTC. This codes for CASSYSLPGHWYF.

This chain joins TRBV7-8 and TRBJ1-4; perhaps TRBD1 as D (6 bases). The CDR3 loop spans 13 amino acids. V lost 3 bases, J lost 7 bases, and 9 bases lay in between. In germline, CDR1 is SGHVS, CDR2 FQNEAQ. The CDR3: CASSFGRGEKLFF. CDR3 nucleotide sequence: TGTGCCAGCAGCTTTGGCAGGGGTGAAAAACTGTTTTTT.

This sequence joins TRBV28 and TRBJ2-2; 7 bases align to TRBD1. The V gene end was trimmed by 6 bases and the J gene end by 6 bases; junction bases not matched to a gene: 10. The V gene's germline CDR1 is MDHEN and CDR2 SYDVKM. The CDR3 is made up of 15 amino acids. The CDR3 sequence: CASRTDRVLAGELFF. The CDR3 region has the DNA TGTGCCAGCAGGACAGACAGGGTCCTTGCCGGGGAGCTGTTTTTT.